Reported below is one T cell receptor (beta chain). These data are taken from a study of blood T cell repertoires in COVID-19. In the study overall: Spain, Italy and the United States supplied samples that represented acute and convalescent COVID-19.

Measured with immunoSEQ multiplex PCR; TCRdb has only the in-frame clones, and not every one. Seen here are 250,000 or so clones, 88% observed once, and the top ten hold around 0.91%. The V segment lost 0 bases and the J segment 3 bases; nucleotides outside the gene matches: 2. This CDR3 has 14 residues. CDR1 SGHRS and CDR2 YFSETQ come from the germline V gene. The receptor was derived from a woman aged 35 to 49 who had recovered from COVID-19. The chain combines TRBV5-1 with TRBJ1-2; TRBD1 matches at 7 bases. The sequencing input was peripheral blood. CDR3 protein: CASSLGTGDYGYTF. For the CDR3, the DNA is TGCGCCAGCAGCTTGGGCACAGGGGACTATGGCTACACCTTC.